Sequencing of this T cell receptor (beta chain) was carried out in a study of Graves' ophthalmopathy and Graves' hyperthyroidism. Looking at the study overall: Hyperthyroidism showing no ophthalmopathy within 18 months of follow-up was stable.

CDR3 length: 15 residues. CDR1 is MDHEN and CDR2 is SYDVKM in the germline V gene. V was cut by 6 bases and J by 6 bases, with 18 bases left in between. The sequenced template was RNA, covering the TCR beta CDR3 region. RT-PCR with HTBI primers came first, then second-round multiplex PCR. TCRdb reanalysed the multiplex PCR reads using MiXCR and keeps one entry per CDR3 protein. In the table there are around 1.1 million distinct CDR3 sequences, about 38% of which are singletons. This clonotype was detected ten times or more. Its antigen remains unidentified. General study points: The majority of expanded thyroid clonotypes above 0.001 frequency also occurred in blood. Ophthalmopathy could be told apart from stable hyperthyroidism by a 13-signature model (around 90% sensitivity, about 80% specificity). Predictions made by the model for ophthalmopathy progression reached over 55% sensitivity and about 72% specificity.

Input material: peripheral blood or thyroid tissue (not recorded which). The receptor's source is an adult man with Graves' hyperthyroidism. The chain joins TRBV28 to TRBJ1-5; D is unclear. This CDR3 is CASRPGFGTAQPQHF. CDR3 coding DNA: TGTGCCAGCAGGCCAGGTTTTGGTACGGCTCAGCCCCAGCATTTT.